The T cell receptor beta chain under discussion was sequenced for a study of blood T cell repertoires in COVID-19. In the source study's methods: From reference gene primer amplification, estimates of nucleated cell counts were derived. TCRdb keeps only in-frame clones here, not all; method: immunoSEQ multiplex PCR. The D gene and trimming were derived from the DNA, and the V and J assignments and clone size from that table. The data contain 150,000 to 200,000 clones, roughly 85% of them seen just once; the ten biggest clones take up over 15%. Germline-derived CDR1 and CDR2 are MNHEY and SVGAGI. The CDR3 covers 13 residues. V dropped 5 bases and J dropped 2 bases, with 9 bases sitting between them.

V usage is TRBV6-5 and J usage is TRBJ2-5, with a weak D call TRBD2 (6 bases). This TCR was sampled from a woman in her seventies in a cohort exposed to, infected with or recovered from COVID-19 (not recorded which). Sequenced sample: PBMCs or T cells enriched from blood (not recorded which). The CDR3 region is CASSRDLQETQYF. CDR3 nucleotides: TGTGCCAGCAGTCGGGACTTGCAAGAGACCCAGTACTTC.